Here is one TCR beta chain with its context. There is no known antigen for this receptor. Base-call qualities are not available, and no considerably larger clone is one nucleotide away. Germline trimming: 3 bases from V, 6 bases from J; junction bases outside gene matches: 5. The cysteine opens and the phenylalanine closes a CDR3 of 12 amino acids. The DNA shown is the 36-base CDR3, in frame from base 1. The germline V gene (reference sequence) supplies CDR1 GTSNPN and CDR2 SVGIG. The immunoSEQ Assay, a bias-controlled multiplex PCR, was used to amplify TCRbeta CDR3 regions from genomic DNA. As for how the authors treated the data: Nucleated cell counts per sample were estimated from amplification of reference gene primers within the assay. To quantify the absolute abundance of each unique TCRbeta CDR3 rearrangement, sequence reads were collapsed and filtered. For each sample, productive Simpson clonality was calculated as the square root of Simpson's diversity index over productive rearrangements. TCRdb mirrors the immuneACCESS table, restricted to in-frame sequences. Some clones are absent from its copies; in checked studies, under half trace to an unresolved V gene, and the reason for the others is unknown. V and J calls and clone size are copied from that table; D and trimming were computed from the DNA. For this sample there are roughly 410,000 clones; more than 75% appear just once. The ten top clones hold 2.3% of the sample.

This sample stems from a study of blood T cell repertoires in COVID-19 (TCRdb year 2020). Background for the entire study: Samples covering the acute and convalescent phases of COVID-19 were provided by collaborators in the United States, Italy and Spain. Samples were obtained from the ongoing ImmuneRACE study (first 160 participants) and from roughly 1,300 subjects provided by 6 global collaborators. The prospective study material was composed of cDNA or gDNA derived from T cells, B-cell-depleted T cells, or PBMCs. Deeply sampled blood TCRbeta repertoires from subjects exposed to, actively infected with, or recovered from COVID-19 were included in the dataset. Nearly every sample came with metadata listing a de-identified subject ID, COVID-19 status, age in years and sex. A freely available public database, intended as a resource for researchers studying the immune response to SARS-CoV-2, is where the repertoires were released. HLA class I and class II types, where available, came from metadata supplied by the sample provider rather than from assay-based typing.

Broad study findings and their caveats: The amount of clinical and demographic metadata varied by source and participant and was provided uncurated.

One collaborating source in Seattle enrolled patients while the patients were actively infected and followed the patients over time throughout the course of disease. Collaborating institutions collected whole blood in K2EDTA tubes following their own protocols. Collaborator samples were shipped for TCRbeta analysis as frozen whole blood, isolated PBMCs, or DNA extracted from either sample type. The specimen was peripheral blood. The rearranged chain carries TRBV30 and TRBJ2-7, and TRBD1 matches 7 of the central bases. The sequence was collected from a woman aged 60 to 75 with COVID-19, enrolled during active disease. CDR3 reads: CAWRPPGGEQYF. The DNA sequence reads TGTGCCTGGAGGCCCCCAGGGGGCGAGCAGTACTTC.